This T cell receptor beta chain was profiled in a study of cytotoxic CD8 clonotypes in ibrutinib-treated CLL. Study-wide points: Clonality rose at ibrutinib response and fell back toward baseline at progression.

V lost 0 bases and J 6 bases, leaving 10 bases between the germline ends. In germline, CDR1 is SGDLS, CDR2 YYNGEE. The CDR3 is 14 residues long. This table comes from immunoSEQ multiplex PCR, and its TCRdb copy is limited to in-frame clones, with some not included. The sample has roughly 18,000 clones, roughly 80% seen once; the top ten hold 5.7%. On this clone itself: Its antigen is undetermined.

The origin of this receptor is a human donor with chronic lymphocytic leukemia. The sequencing used PBMCs, collected before ibrutinib treatment. V usage is TRBV9 and J usage is TRBJ1-5, with D perhaps matching TRBD1 (5 bases). DNA for the CDR3: TGTGCCAGCAGCGTAGAAGGAGGGGTTCAGCCCCAGCATTTT. Translated: CASSVEGGVQPQHF.